These 30 T cell receptor beta chains originate from one sample sequenced in a study of blood T cell repertoires in COVID-19. Data came from immunoSEQ multiplex PCR; TCRdb stores just in-frame clones and leaves some out. The sample records around 76,000 clones, 80% being singletons. The sequencing sample was made of peripheral blood. These receptors all stem from a man in his fifties or sixties with COVID-19, enrolled during active disease.

The V call is TRBV4-1, the J call TRBJ1-5; D is ambiguous. Germline V lookup: CDR1 MGHRA, CDR2 YSYEKL. There are 15 residues in the CDR3. Trimming pared 4 bases from V and 3 bases from J, leaving 13 bases between. CDR3 protein: CASSPLLGVNQPQHF. The CDR3 region has the DNA TGCGCCAGCAGCCCCCTACTCGGGGTCAATCAGCCCCAGCATTTT.

The V gene is TRBV3-1 (or the pseudogene TRBV3-2), the J gene TRBJ2-3; 15 nucleotides line up with TRBD2. The CDR3 has 16 residues. Unmatched junction bases numbered 5, after V lost 4 bases and J lost 6 bases. Germline V gene sequence: CDR1 LGHDT, CDR2 YNNKEL (reference sequence). Here the CDR3 reads CASSLGTSGRRDTQYF. In nucleotides, the CDR3 is TGTGCCAGCAGCCTCGGGACTAGCGGGAGGAGGGATACGCAGTATTTT.

The CDR3 nucleotides read TGTGCCAGCAGCGTAGCGGCGGGGAGCCCCGGGGAGCTGTTTTTT. It is translated as CASSVAAGSPGELFF. The chain combines TRBV9 with TRBJ2-2, with D possibly TRBD2 on 6 matching bases. The CDR3 consists of 15 residues. V was trimmed by 0 bases and J by 6 bases, leaving 12 bases between them. CDR1 and CDR2 from the germline V gene are SGDLS and YYNGEE.

The rearrangement joins TRBV7-9 to TRBJ1-5; D may be TRBD1 (5 bases). The germline V and J ends were trimmed by 1 base and 3 bases, with 13 bases remaining between them. In germline, CDR1 is SEHNR, CDR2 FQNEAQ (reference sequence). The CDR3 sequence is 16 residues long. CDR3: CASSLDRSINNQPQHF. The CDR3, as DNA: TGTGCCAGCAGCTTAGACAGGAGTATAAACAATCAGCCCCAGCATTTT.

This clone was counted a few times. V usage is TRBV11-3 and J usage is TRBJ2-1; TRBD2 matches at 12 bases. From germline, CDR1 is SGHNT and CDR2 YENEEA. Unmatched junction bases numbered 4, after V lost 8 bases and J lost 8 bases. CDR3 length equals 13 residues. Here the CDR3 reads CASQLAGGHEQFF. CDR3 sequence (DNA): TGTGCCAGCCAACTAGCGGGAGGCCATGAGCAGTTCTTC.

V gene TRBV18 combines with J gene TRBJ2-7, with D perhaps TRBD2 (5 bases). The CDR3 has 14 amino acids. CDR1 KGHSH and CDR2 LQKENI come from the germline V gene. The V gene lost 3 bases and the J gene lost 7 bases, with 16 bases spanning the gap. The CDR3 sequence is CASSPSGSAREQYF. The CDR3 nucleotides are TGTGCCAGCTCACCCTCGGGGTCCGCACGTGAGCAGTACTTC.

The chain has TRBV27 and TRBJ2-3, with a weak D call TRBD1 (7 bases). The germline V gene has CDR1 MNHEY and CDR2 SMNVEV (reference sequence). Trimming shortened V by 8 bases and J by 10 bases, and 13 bases separated the two germline ends. The CDR3 length is 11 residues. This CDR3 is CASGLRGAQYF. The CDR3 DNA reads TGTGCCAGCGGACTCAGGGGGGCGCAGTATTTT.

This clone occurred a few times. J is TRBJ1-6 and V is TRBV2; TRBD1 matches 8 bases. Germline CDR1 reads SNHLY; CDR2 reads FYNNEI. CDR3 length: 15 residues. With V trimmed by 0 bases and J by 8 bases, 3 bases remained unmatched. The CDR3 nucleotides are TGTGCCAGCAGTGAAGCCGGGACAGGCCATTCACCCCTCCACTTT. This encodes CASSEAGTGHSPLHF. Full variable domain (rest looked up from reference TRBV2 and TRBJ1-6): EPEVTQTPSHQVTQMGQEVILRCVPISNHLYFYWYRQILGQKVEFLVSFYNNEISEKSEIFDDQFSVERPDGSNFTLKIRSTKLEDSAMYFCASSEAGTGHSPLHFGNGTRLTVT.

The chain carries TRBV28 and TRBJ2-7, with 8 bases fitting TRBD1. Germline V gene data show CDR1 as MDHEN and CDR2 as SYDVKM. The CDR3 loop spans 13 amino acids. V dropped 6 bases and J dropped 6; count of bases not matched to a gene: 7. The CDR3 region has the DNA TGTGCCAGCAGAACCGGGACAGGCGTCGAGCAGTACTTC. This sequence encodes CASRTGTGVEQYF.

The chain combines TRBV7-6 with TRBJ2-1; 8 bases agree with TRBD2. Germline CDR1 is SGHVS and CDR2 is FNYEAQ. Unmatched junction bases numbered 7, after V lost 2 bases and J lost 7 bases. The CDR3 is 15 residues long. This CDR3 is CASSLLAGNINEQFF. The CDR3 DNA is TGTGCCAGCAGCTTATTAGCGGGGAATATTAATGAGCAGTTCTTC.

The sample holds one count of this clone. The chain joins TRBV6-7 to TRBJ1-5; 10 bases are a match to TRBD1. TRBV6-7 is an ORF; its function is uncertain. The V segment lost 0 bases and the J segment 6 bases; nucleotides outside the gene matches: 5. CDR3 length: 16 amino acids. CDR3 DNA: TGTGCCAGCAGTTACTCTAAGGACAGGGGGATTCAGCCCCAGCATTTT. This sequence encodes CASSYSKDRGIQPQHF.

This chain joins TRBV24-1 and TRBJ2-7; D may be TRBD1 (5 bases). Germline-derived CDR1 and CDR2 are KGHDR and SFDVKD. Trimming removed 4 bases from V and 3 bases from J, with 12 bases in between. This CDR3 has 14 amino acids. In nucleotides, the CDR3 is TGTGCCACCAGTGACGAGGACAACGGCTACGAGCAGTACTTC. Protein: CATSDEDNGYEQYF.

There are a few counts of this clone. The gene calls are TRBV5-1 and TRBJ2-5; tentatively, D is TRBD2 (6 bases). V was clipped by 3 bases and J by 5 bases, with 17 bases between them. Germline V gene sequence: CDR1 SGHRS, CDR2 YFSETQ. This CDR3 has 15 residues. CDR3 amino acids: CASSSVGAGSETQYF. The CDR3 region has the DNA TGCGCCAGCAGCTCCGTGGGTGCCGGGAGCGAGACCCAGTACTTC.

The chain is built from TRBV19 and TRBJ2-3; D is perhaps TRBD2 (6 bases). Trimming removed 6 bases at V and 3 bases at J, with 10 bases between. Germline V gene sequence: CDR1 LNHDA, CDR2 SQIVND (reference sequence). CDR3 length: 13 amino acids. The chain's CDR3 is CASSSAGTDTQYF. The CDR3 nucleotides are TGTGCCAGTAGCTCAGCGGGTACAGATACGCAGTATTTT.

The chain couples TRBV7-9 to TRBJ2-2; D might be TRBD2 (5 bases). The length of the CDR3 is 14 residues. Deletions cut 8 bases from V and 5 bases from J, with 15 bases between. The V gene's germline CDR1 is SEHNR and CDR2 FQNEAQ (reference sequence). CDR3 amino acids: CASGEGYGTGELFF. The DNA for the CDR3 is TGTGCCAGCGGTGAGGGTTACGGAACCGGGGAGCTGTTTTTT.

This clone has just one count. The chain combines TRBV5-8 with TRBJ2-7; 8 bases match TRBD2. The trim removed 10 bases at V and 7 bases at J, leaving 19 bases unmatched. The CDR3 length is 15 residues. Germline V gives CDR1 SGHTS, CDR2 YDEGEE. DNA for the CDR3: TGTGCCCTCGGGAGGGGCGTGCGCGGTGGGCGGGAGCAGTACTTC. Protein product: CALGRGVRGGREQYF. The full variable domain, its missing parts supplied by reference TRBV5-8 and TRBJ2-7, is EAGVTQSPTHLIKTRGQQATLRCSPISGHTSVYWYQQALGLGLQFLLWYDEGEERNRGNFPPRFSGRQFPNYSSELNVNALELEDSALYLCALGRGVRGGREQYFGPGTRLTVT.

The chain recombines TRBV6-1 with TRBJ1-5; D is perhaps TRBD1 (5 bases). CDR3 length equals 13 residues. The germline V and J ends were trimmed by 3 bases and 12 bases, with 15 bases remaining between them. The V gene's germline CDR1 is MNHNS and CDR2 SASEGT. The CDR3 loop reads CASSDSFQGLQHF. DNA of the CDR3: TGTGCCAGCAGTGATTCCTTCCAGGGTCTCCAGCATTTT.

The rearrangement uses TRBV5-5 and TRBJ2-1, with D possibly matching TRBD2 (6 bases). Germline V lookup: CDR1 SGHKS, CDR2 YYEKEE (reference sequence). The V end lost 7 bases, the J end lost 9 bases, and 20 bases lay between the germline ends. The CDR3 totals 14 residues. The CDR3 DNA reads TGTGCCAGCCGGGATAGTCTAGCGTTTGGTGAGCAGTTCTTC. This codes for CASRDSLAFGEQFF.

The chain has TRBV6-4 and TRBJ2-3; 10 nucleotides agree with TRBD1. V shed 2 bases, J shed 1 base, and the junction held 6 bases outside the gene matches. The CDR3 runs 17 residues. Germline V gene sequence: CDR1 MRHNA, CDR2 SNTAGT. The CDR3 loop is CASSDLRTGGGTDTQYF. In nucleotides, the CDR3 is TGTGCCAGCAGTGACCTCCGGACAGGGGGAGGCACAGATACGCAGTATTTT.

The V call is TRBV10-3, the J call TRBJ1-1, with D hard to call. Germline V gene lookup returns CDR1 ENHRY and CDR2 SYGVKD. This CDR3 spans 15 amino acids. Trimming cost V 2 bases and J 0 bases, with 10 bases left between them. CDR3 sequence reads: CAISEGWAMNTEAFF. CDR3 DNA: TGTGCCATCAGTGAGGGGTGGGCCATGAACACTGAAGCTTTCTTT.

The chain has TRBV27 and TRBJ1-1; no reliable D call. In germline, CDR1 is MNHEY, CDR2 SMNVEV (reference sequence). V dropped 2 bases and J dropped 1 base, with 8 bases sitting between them. The CDR3 contains 14 residues. The CDR3 here is CASSLTVRNTEAFF. CDR3 nucleotide sequence: TGTGCCAGCAGTTTAACGGTTCGGAACACTGAAGCTTTCTTT.

This chain joins TRBV19 and TRBJ1-2, with 11 nucleotides matching TRBD1. The J segment lost 2 bases and the V segment lost 8 bases, leaving 4 bases of the junction unmatched. The CDR3 length is 14 residues. CDR1 and CDR2 from the germline V gene are LNHDA and SQIVND (reference sequence). The CDR3 loop reads CASDRTGGNYGYTF. CDR3 nucleotide sequence: TGTGCCAGTGATCGGACAGGGGGCAACTATGGCTACACCTTC.

The CDR3 DNA sequence: TGTGCCAGCAGCCCGAGAGGGCTTCGACGGGCAACAGAGACCCAGTACTTC. This codes for CASSPRGLRRATETQYF. The J gene is TRBJ2-5, the V gene TRBV5-8; tentatively, D is TRBD2 (5 bases). The CDR3 totals 17 residues. Trimming shortened V by 4 bases and J by 4 bases, and 23 bases separated the two germline ends. Germline values: CDR1 SGHTS, CDR2 YDEGEE.

CDR3 sequence (DNA): TGTGCCAGCAGTTTGGGAGGGGTAGGTGGGGCCAACGTCCTGACTTTC. Residues: CASSLGGVGGANVLTF. The rearrangement uses TRBV28 and TRBJ2-6; 7 positions agree with TRBD2. Germline CDR1 MDHEN, CDR2 SYDVKM. The CDR3 totals 16 residues. Trimming at V came to 3 bases and at J to 3 bases, leaving 5 bases not matched to a gene.

The chain is built from TRBV7-6 and TRBJ2-3, with 7 bases matching TRBD1. Trimming removed 1 base from V and 2 bases from J; junction bases left unmatched: 6. Germline lookup yields CDR1 SGHVS and CDR2 FNYEAQ. This CDR3 spans 16 amino acids. Here the CDR3 DNA reads TGTGCCAGCAGCTTAGGCACAGGGGCGTCCACAGATACGCAGTATTTT. It is translated as CASSLGTGASTDTQYF.

CDR3 residues: CASSPSRTGKGTEAFF. DNA of the CDR3: TGTGCCAGCTCACCGTCACGGACAGGGAAGGGGACTGAAGCTTTCTTT. V is TRBV18 and J is TRBJ1-1; 8 nucleotides align to TRBD1. The CDR3 is 16 amino acids. V lost 3 bases to trimming and J lost 5 bases; unmatched junction nucleotides: 11. Germline CDR1 KGHSH, CDR2 LQKENI.

V is TRBV29-1 and J is TRBJ1-2; D remains unclear. Per the germline V gene, CDR1 is SQVTM and CDR2 is ANQGSEA. This CDR3 contains 13 residues. V dropped 4 bases and J dropped 3 bases, with 12 bases sitting between them. The CDR3 reads CSVALGTYYGYTF. The CDR3 DNA follows: TGCAGCGTTGCCTTGGGCACTTACTATGGCTACACCTTC.

The chain employs TRBV23-1 and TRBJ2-4; 7 nucleotides align to TRBD1. TRBV23-1 is assigned to the ORF class and has an uncertain function. This CDR3 has 17 amino acids. V dropped 1 base and J dropped 4; count of bases not matched to a gene: 10. Here the CDR3 reads CASSQFPRDRGKNIQYF. The CDR3 coding sequence is TGCGCCAGCAGTCAATTCCCCCGGGACAGAGGAAAAAACATTCAGTACTTC.

This clone was observed once. This chain connects TRBV10-1 to TRBJ2-7; maybe TRBD2 (6 bases). CDR1 and CDR2 from the germline V gene are WNHNN and SYGVQD (reference sequence). Trimming removed 3 bases at V and 6 bases at J, with 21 bases between. The CDR3 consists of 16 residues. The CDR3 region is CASSDATGVKKCEQYF. The CDR3 DNA reads as TGCGCCAGCAGTGACGCCACGGGGGTTAAAAAGTGCGAGCAGTACTTC.

This clone is a singleton in its sample. V usage is TRBV6-5 and J usage is TRBJ1-4; TRBD1 matches at 12 bases. The length of the CDR3 is 16 residues. With 3 bases clipped from V and 8 bases from J, the junction kept 7 bases outside the gene matches. Germline V gene data show CDR1 as MNHEY and CDR2 as SVGAGI. This chain's CDR3 is CASSYTGTGGSEKLFF. Written as DNA, the CDR3 is TGTGCCAGCAGTTATACGGGGACAGGGGGCAGCGAAAAACTGTTTTTT.